This T cell receptor (beta chain) was found in a study of CD8+ T cells in alopecia areata. Study-level findings and limits: Scalp lesions, especially in alopecia totalis/universalis, had higher clonality than normal scalp. Scalp clonality, together with expanded CD8+ clones among the top 100, fell significantly with tofacitinib.

As for treatment: oral pan-JAK inhibitor, 5-10 mg twice daily. cDNA prepared by RNA extraction and subsequent reverse transcription served as the template for sequencing. Repertoires were generated with immunoSEQ multiplex PCR, while TCRdb's copy carries only in-frame clones and drops some. Among about 90,000 clones listed, 44% were seen once. Notes on this clone: Its matching antigen is unknown.

The receptor was derived from a human donor with alopecia areata. The material was CD8+ T cells sorted from blood, obtained at week 24, from a patient treated with tofacitinib.

CDR3 amino acids: CASSLAGTDSYEQYF. The CDR3 DNA sequence: TGCGCCAGCAGCCTCGCCGGGACAGACTCCTACGAGCAGTACTTC. The J gene is TRBJ2-7, the V gene TRBV4-1, with 7 bases lining up with TRBD1. J was trimmed by 0 bases and V by 4 bases; bases with no gene match: 6. Germline V gives CDR1 MGHRA, CDR2 YSYEKL. The CDR3 is made up of 15 amino acids.